This T cell receptor beta chain was documented in a study of cytomegalovirus exposure and HLA in healthy donors. Study in general: Early on, a data release was issued that held tens of millions of unique TCRs from HLA-typed donors. Falling in the Caucasian-associated ancestry cluster were about four fifths of some 400 genotyped donors. Overall study findings and caveats: Previously analyzed data showed that most TCR beta V segments were productive at a frequency of about 87% or about 30%. There were some V segments, including TRBV6-2 and TRBV6-3, excluded as indistinguishable.

Trimming took 2 bases from V and 7 from J; bases not matched to a gene: 6. Germline CDR1 MDHEN, CDR2 SYDVKM. The CDR3 spans 14 residues. The PCR made use of 60 Vbeta and 13 Jbeta primers. Some clones are missing from TCRdb's copy, which holds only in-frame ones; the method was immunoSEQ multiplex PCR. This table has roughly 50,000 clones, roughly 84% appearing once. For this clone: As yet, its antigen is unknown.

The clonotype was recovered from a woman in her late teens or twenties in good health and CMV-seronegative. Material for sequencing was PBMCs. This chain links TRBV28 with TRBJ1-2, with 8 bases fitting TRBD1. The chain's CDR3 is CASSLPRTGSGYTF. The CDR3 DNA follows: TGTGCCAGCAGTTTACCCCGGACAGGGAGTGGCTACACCTTC.